A selection of T cell receptor beta chains follows, all from one sample in a study of Ad26.COV2.S vaccination and SARS-CoV-2 variants. The data were produced by immunoSEQ multiplex PCR, yet TCRdb's version contains in-frame clones alone and is incomplete. Here the sample spans around 300,000 clones, about 89% being singletons. Specimen: peripheral blood, collected in a trial of Ad26.COV2.S vaccine versus placebo. The receptors shown here come from a person aged 18 to 65 who received the Ad26.COV2.S COVID-19 vaccine or a placebo. CDR3s include the opening cysteine and the closing phenylalanine or tryptophan. Clone size is given for some rows only: seen once, a few or many times, or a class if the clone is expanded.

clone size	V gene	J gene	CDR3 protein
-	TRBV11-3	TRBJ2-1	CASSQERANEQFF
-	TRBV10-3	TRBJ2-5	CATWTGGAFETQYF
-	TRBV6-6	TRBJ1-1	CASQERALVNTEAFF
-	TRBV3-1/TRBV3-2	TRBJ2-1	CASSQDQFSYNEQFF
-	TRBV27	TRBJ2-7	CASSLRVSYEQYF
-	TRBV4-2	TRBJ1-2	CASSQANREDGYTF
-	TRBV12-3/TRBV12-4	TRBJ2-7	CASNMGGNYEQYF
-	TRBV18	TRBJ1-5	CASSHSNQPQHF
-	TRBV28	TRBJ2-1	CASIIAGGSYNEQFF
-	TRBV6-4	TRBJ1-1	CARGLRGLNTEAFF
-	TRBV29-1	TRBJ2-1	CSVVIAGRDNEQFF
-	TRBV6-5	TRBJ2-1	CASSPSSRGYNEQFF
-	TRBV11-2	TRBJ2-7	CASSLTGTSSYEQYF
-	TRBV19	TRBJ2-2	CASSSGLPPTGELFF
-	TRBV29-1	TRBJ2-3	CSVVNRGRTDTQYF
-	TRBV19	TRBJ2-1	CASSVASSYNEQFF
-	TRBV7-9	TRBJ2-7	CASGLTPYEQYF
-	TRBV4-3	TRBJ2-2	CASSQDRLAGVSAGELFF
-	TRBV27	TRBJ2-2	CASSPGTGELFF
few	TRBV7-7	TRBJ2-1	CASSSGLVAYNEQFF
few	TRBV29-1	TRBJ2-7	CSVLGQGYEQYF
-	TRBV7-2	TRBJ2-7	CASSLSSSGRVYEQYF
-	TRBV7-2	TRBJ2-4	CASSRQTGLTKNIQYF
-	TRBV3-1/TRBV3-2	TRBJ2-3	CASSLNLQDTQYF
few	TRBV7-8	TRBJ1-2	CASSLATGWDYGYTF
-	TRBV11-2	TRBJ1-2	CASSSPRGGEAHGYTF
once	TRBV9	TRBJ2-1	CASSYMGTSGTYNEQFF
-	TRBV27	TRBJ2-7	CASSRTADYEQYF
-	TRBV19	TRBJ1-1	CASSSGLANTEAFF
-	TRBV10-3	TRBJ2-2	CAISPGLENTGELFF
-	TRBV2	TRBJ1-2	CASSRDLGGYTF
-	TRBV19	TRBJ2-2	CASTWGAPSNTGELFF
-	TRBV5-6	TRBJ2-5	CASSLADEGQETQYF
-	TRBV10-3	TRBJ1-1	CAISEVPRAGQGLYAFF
-	TRBV28	TRBJ2-7	CASSLVGGISYEQYF
-	TRBV6-5	TRBJ1-1	CASRRQGVETEAFF
-	TRBV6-6	TRBJ1-1	CASSLPGSLNTEAFF
-	TRBV5-1	TRBJ1-5	CASSLDGTGNQPQHF
few	TRBV19	TRBJ2-1	CASTTTGWNEQFF
-	TRBV5-1	TRBJ1-2	CASSPDTGSYGYTF
-	TRBV5-5	TRBJ2-3	CASSLKGGTDTQYF
-	TRBV6-1	TRBJ2-1	CASSEAVGGAGEQFF
-	TRBV6-6	TRBJ2-7	CASSGGTGPYEQYF
once	TRBV4-1	TRBJ2-4	CASSQDPPRGDAKNIQYF
few	TRBV6-5	TRBJ1-1	CASTAANTEAFF
-	TRBV5-1	TRBJ1-1	CASSLGTGNTEAFF
-	TRBV18	TRBJ2-5	CASSPTGGPGETQYF
-	TRBV19	TRBJ1-5	CASSMWGNSNQPQHF
once	TRBV30	TRBJ1-1	CAWSPRNGLNTEAFF
-	TRBV19	TRBJ1-6	CASSPGQAIHSPLHF
-	TRBV5-1	TRBJ2-5	CASSLGEGETQYF
-	TRBV29-1	TRBJ2-7	CSVEVSRGIWGDYEQYF
-	TRBV7-9	TRBJ2-7	CASSSKTGVDDEQYF
-	TRBV6-6	TRBJ2-1	CASSLTGDSYNEQFF
-	TRBV7-2	TRBJ2-1	CASSSWTSDNEQFF
few	TRBV18	TRBJ1-5	CASSPKTGSLQPQHF
once	TRBV2	TRBJ1-1	CASRREGQGNTEAFF
-	TRBV13	TRBJ1-6	CASSTRQGNNSPLHF
-	TRBV6-5	TRBJ1-2	CASRPQDFHGYTF
-	TRBV29-1	TRBJ1-3	CSVDRTGTGNTIYF